A single sample gave rise to the 3 T cell receptor beta chains below, sequenced in a study of OX40 agonist ivuxolimab in advanced cancers. The data were produced by immunoSEQ multiplex PCR, yet TCRdb's version contains in-frame clones alone and is incomplete. The table includes 44,000 or so clones, roughly 93% detected once. The material sequenced was CD4+ or CD8+ T cells sorted from blood, taken in a trial of the OX40 agonist ivuxolimab. These TCRs come from an adult with an advanced solid tumor such as melanoma, head and neck, liver or kidney cancer.

V usage is TRBV28 and J usage is TRBJ2-7, with TRBD1 matching over 7 bases. This CDR3 has 16 amino acids. Looked up from germline, CDR1 is MDHEN and CDR2 is SYDVKM. V lost 2 bases to trimming and J lost 5 bases; unmatched junction nucleotides: 12. The CDR3 nucleotides read TGTGCCAGCAGTTTAGGATTCCGGGACAGAGGTAACGAGCAGTACTTC. Protein product: CASSLGFRDRGNEQYF.

The genes are TRBV15 and TRBJ1-1; D uncertain. The germline V gene encodes CDR1 LNHNV and CDR2 YYDKDF (reference sequence). Trimming cost V 3 bases and J 3 bases, with 8 bases left between them. CDR3 size: 13 residues. The CDR3 sequence: CATSRLVHTEAFF. The CDR3 nucleotides are TGTGCCACCAGCAGGTTGGTTCACACTGAAGCTTTCTTT.

This chain connects TRBV7-2 to TRBJ1-2, with D possibly TRBD1 on 6 matching bases. The CDR3 runs 16 residues. Germline CDR1 reads SGHTA; CDR2 reads FQGNSA. V lost 5 bases and J 4 bases, leaving 20 bases between the germline ends. CDR3: CASSPPVDRSSYGYTF. As DNA, the CDR3 is TGTGCCAGCAGCCCCCCCGTCGACAGGAGCTCCTATGGCTACACCTTC.